Each of the 8 T cell receptor beta chains below was sequenced from the same sample in a study of vaccination effects on CD4 cells after COVID-19. The antigens for these receptors are not known. With the ViraFEST assay, the study expanded antigen-specific CD4+ T cells using viral peptide pools, then sequenced them. The culture ran for 9 to 11 days, and then CD4+ T cells were isolated. The participants, recipients of two vaccine doses, got either BNT162b2 or mRNA-1273. Method: immunoSEQ multiplex PCR; TCRdb's copy keeps in-frame clones and lacks some. Altogether 25,000 to 35,000 clones are present, less than 85% being singletons, with the ten largest covering about 10%. Sequenced material: CD4+ T cells from PBMCs cultured with HCoV-NL63 spike peptides, taken after COVID-19 vaccination. These receptors all stem from a human donor who received a COVID-19 vaccine.

Here the CDR3 DNA reads TGTGCCAGCAGTCGATCAACCTACAGGGCACGAAATGAAAAACTGTTTTTT. Residues: CASSRSTYRARNEKLFF. The rearrangement joins TRBV27 to TRBJ1-4; D is perhaps TRBD1 (6 bases). The germline V gene encodes CDR1 MNHEY and CDR2 SMNVEV (reference sequence). The CDR3 consists of 17 residues. The germline V and J ends were trimmed by 5 bases and 5 bases, with 21 bases remaining between them.

The chain employs TRBV6-5 and TRBJ2-1, with D unclear. This CDR3 is built from 15 residues. The germline CDR1 and CDR2 sequences are MNHEY and SVGAGI. The V and J ends lost 2 bases and 0 bases respectively, with 8 bases between them. CDR3 amino acids: CASSYELSSYNEQFF. DNA for the CDR3: TGTGCCAGCAGTTACGAGCTGAGCTCCTACAATGAGCAGTTCTTC.

This clone was recorded a few times. The genes are TRBV21-1 and TRBJ1-5. TRBV21-1 counts as a pseudogene. The CDR3 has 13 amino acids. The CDR3 DNA follows: TGTGCCAGCAGACGCCTTCGCAATCAGCCCCAGCATTTT. Translated, it gives CASRRLRNQPQHF.

This clone was detected only once. The chain uses TRBV10-2 and TRBJ2-1; TRBD2 agrees at 10 bases. In germline, CDR1 is WSHSY, CDR2 SAAADI. This CDR3 is 13 amino acids long. The trim removed 8 bases at V and 9 bases at J, leaving 7 bases unmatched. This CDR3 is CASASGGASEQFF. The CDR3 DNA reads as TGCGCCAGCGCCAGCGGGGGGGCCAGTGAGCAGTTCTTC.

The chain employs TRBV4-1 and TRBJ2-7; 11 bases match TRBD2. Trimming at V came to 0 bases and at J to 0 bases, leaving 1 base not matched to a gene. This CDR3 has 16 amino acids. Germline assignment: CDR1 MGHRA and CDR2 YSYEKL. This CDR3 is CASSQEGLAVSYEQYF. CDR3 sequence (DNA): TGCGCCAGCAGCCAAGAGGGACTAGCGGTCTCCTACGAGCAGTACTTC.

This clone was counted a single time. This rearrangement joins TRBV2 to TRBJ1-2; maybe TRBD1 (5 bases). The CDR3 totals 14 residues. CDR1 SNHLY and CDR2 FYNNEI come from the germline V gene. Trimming pared 0 bases from V and 7 bases from J, leaving 12 bases between. The CDR3 DNA is TGTGCCAGCAGTGAAGCGCTTCAAGGGGTTGGCTACACCTTC. Translating it yields CASSEALQGVGYTF.

The chain uses TRBV21-1 and TRBJ2-3; the D call TRBD1 from the table was never checked on the DNA. TRBV21-1 is shown as a pseudogene. This CDR3 is 15 amino acids long. CDR3 sequence reads: CASSKVDKGTDTQYF. CDR3 in DNA: TGTGCCAGCAGCAAAGTGGATAAGGGGACAGATACGCAGTATTTT.

CDR3 DNA: TGTGCCAGCAGTGATGTCACTAGCGGATACAATGAGCAGTTCTTC. Its translation: CASSDVTSGYNEQFF. This rearrangement joins TRBV6-1 to TRBJ2-1; 8 bases are a match to TRBD2. Looked up from germline, CDR1 is MNHNS and CDR2 is SASEGT. The trim removed 3 bases at V and 4 bases at J, leaving 5 bases unmatched. CDR3 length: 15 residues.